This TCR beta chain appears in the sequencing data of a study of blood T cell repertoires in COVID-19. Study overall: Acute-phase and convalescent COVID-19 samples originated in the United States, Italy and Spain.

Produced via immunoSEQ multiplex PCR; TCRdb's table is partial and in-frame only. The sample lists 9,500 to 15,000 clones; around 90% were seen once. The sample taken for sequencing was peripheral blood. The clonotype originates from a man aged 65 to 85 with active COVID-19.

The CDR3 region has the DNA TGTGCCAGCAGCCCAGGACAGGTCTCCTACGAGCAGTACTTC. Residues: CASSPGQVSYEQYF. V usage is TRBV9 and J usage is TRBJ2-7; TRBD1 matches 7 bases. The V segment lost 4 bases and the J segment 0 bases; nucleotides outside the gene matches: 4. The CDR3 is 14 residues long. CDR1 and CDR2 (germline): SGDLS, YYNGEE.